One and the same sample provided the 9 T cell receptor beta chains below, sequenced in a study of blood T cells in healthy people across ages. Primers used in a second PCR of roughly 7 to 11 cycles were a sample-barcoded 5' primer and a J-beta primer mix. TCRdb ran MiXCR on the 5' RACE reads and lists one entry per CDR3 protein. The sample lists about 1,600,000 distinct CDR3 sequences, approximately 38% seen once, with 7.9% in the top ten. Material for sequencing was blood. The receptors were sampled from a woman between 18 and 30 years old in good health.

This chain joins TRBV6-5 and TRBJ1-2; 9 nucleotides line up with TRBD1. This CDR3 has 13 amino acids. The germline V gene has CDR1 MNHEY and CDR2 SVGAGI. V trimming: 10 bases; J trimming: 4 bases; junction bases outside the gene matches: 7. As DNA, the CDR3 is TGTGCCACCTTACCGGGACAGGGCTATGGCTACACCTTC. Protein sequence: CATLPGQGYGYTF.

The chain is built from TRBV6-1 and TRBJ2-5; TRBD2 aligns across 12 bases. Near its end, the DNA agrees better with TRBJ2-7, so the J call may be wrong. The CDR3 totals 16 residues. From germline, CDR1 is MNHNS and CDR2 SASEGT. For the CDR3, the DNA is TGTGCCAGCAGTGAGATCGGACTAGCGGGGAGTCACGAGCAGTACTTC. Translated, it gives CASSEIGLAGSHEQYF.

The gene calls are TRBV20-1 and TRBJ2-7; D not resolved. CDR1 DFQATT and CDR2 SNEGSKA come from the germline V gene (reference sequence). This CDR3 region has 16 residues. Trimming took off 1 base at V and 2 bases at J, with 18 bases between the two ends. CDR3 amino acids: CSARADPNTLAYEQYF. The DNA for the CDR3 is TGCAGTGCTAGAGCGGATCCTAACACCCTAGCCTACGAGCAGTACTTC.

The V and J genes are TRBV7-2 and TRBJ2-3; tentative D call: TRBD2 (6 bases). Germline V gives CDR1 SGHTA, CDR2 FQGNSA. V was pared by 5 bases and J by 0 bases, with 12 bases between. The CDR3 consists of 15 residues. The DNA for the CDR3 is TGTGCCAGCAGCGCTAGACTAGGGAGCACAGATACGCAGTATTTT. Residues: CASSARLGSTDTQYF.

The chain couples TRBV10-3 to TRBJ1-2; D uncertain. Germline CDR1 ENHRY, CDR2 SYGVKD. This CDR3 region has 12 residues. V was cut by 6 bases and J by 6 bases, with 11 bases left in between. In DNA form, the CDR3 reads TGTGCCATCAGGGCCTCCGGGAATGGCTACACCTTC. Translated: CAIRASGNGYTF.

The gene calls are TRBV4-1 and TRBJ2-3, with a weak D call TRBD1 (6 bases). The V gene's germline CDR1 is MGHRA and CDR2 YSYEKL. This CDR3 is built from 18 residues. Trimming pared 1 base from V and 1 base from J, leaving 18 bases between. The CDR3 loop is CASSQVAQGQGRTDTQYF. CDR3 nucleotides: TGCGCCAGCAGCCAAGTAGCTCAAGGGCAGGGGCGCACAGATACGCAGTATTTT.

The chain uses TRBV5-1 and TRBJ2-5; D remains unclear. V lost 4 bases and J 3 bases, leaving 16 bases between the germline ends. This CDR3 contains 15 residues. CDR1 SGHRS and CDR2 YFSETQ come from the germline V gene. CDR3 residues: CASSPVKGVKETQYF. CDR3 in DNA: TGCGCCAGCAGCCCGGTCAAAGGAGTGAAAGAGACCCAGTACTTC.

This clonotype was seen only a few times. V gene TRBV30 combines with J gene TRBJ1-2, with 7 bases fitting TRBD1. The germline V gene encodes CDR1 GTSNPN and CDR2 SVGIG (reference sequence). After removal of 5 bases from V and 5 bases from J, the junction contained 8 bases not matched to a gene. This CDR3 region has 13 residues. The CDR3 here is CAWRTGKGYGYTF. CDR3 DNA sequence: TGTGCCTGGCGGACAGGAAAAGGGTATGGCTACACCTTC.

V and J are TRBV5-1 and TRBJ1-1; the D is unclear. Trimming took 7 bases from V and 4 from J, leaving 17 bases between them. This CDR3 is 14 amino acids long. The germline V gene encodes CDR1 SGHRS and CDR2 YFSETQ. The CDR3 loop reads CASRRKEAVTEAFF. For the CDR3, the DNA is TGCGCCAGCCGAAGAAAGGAGGCGGTCACTGAAGCTTTCTTT.